This TCR beta chain was identified in a study of blood T cell repertoires in COVID-19 (dated by TCRdb to the early 2020s). Regarding the research as a whole: The collaborator samples originated in the United States, Italy and Spain and spanned the acute and convalescent phases of COVID-19. The prospective study material was composed of cDNA or gDNA derived from T cells, B-cell-depleted T cells, or PBMCs. The dataset comprised deeply sampled blood TCRbeta repertoires from subjects exposed to, actively infected with, or recovered from COVID-19. The repertoires were released in a freely available public database intended as a resource for research on the immune response to SARS-CoV-2. Samples came from the ongoing ImmuneRACE study (first 160 participants) plus 1,254 subjects from 6 global collaborators. Sample metadata almost always included a de-identified subject ID, COVID-19 status, age in years and sex. Where HLA class I and class II types were available, the types were taken from metadata supplied by the sample provider, not from assay-based typing. What the research found in general, with its limitations: The amount of clinical and demographic metadata varied by source and participant and was provided uncurated.

Concerning this clone: This receptor's antigen is unknown. No qualities accompany the bases; no much larger clone lies one base away.

Collaborating institutions collected whole blood in K2EDTA tubes following their own protocols. Collaborator samples were shipped for TCRbeta analysis as frozen whole blood, isolated PBMCs, or DNA extracted from either sample type. TCRbeta CDR3 regions were amplified from genomic DNA by means of the immunoSEQ Assay, a bias-controlled multiplex PCR. Turning to the authors' computational methods: Nucleated cell counts per sample were estimated from amplification of reference gene primers within the assay. Sequence reads were collapsed and filtered to measure the absolute abundance of every unique TCRbeta CDR3 rearrangement. For each sample, productive Simpson clonality was calculated by taking the square root of Simpson's diversity index across productive rearrangements. TCRdb took over this immuneACCESS table, retaining in-frame rearrangements with V and J assigned. Such tables are incomplete; in checked studies, under half of the missing clones stem from an unresolved V gene, and the remainder is unexplained. V and J calls and clone size are those listed in that table; D and trimming were worked out from the DNA. The sample table lists approximately 150,000 clones, about 81% of them with a count of one. The biggest ten clones account for over 7.5% of the sample.

V is shortened by 3 bases, J by 6 bases, and the region joining them spans 10 bases. Including the terminal cysteine and phenylalanine, the CDR3 comprises 13 residues. Solely the CDR3 DNA is kept, with 39 bases framed from the first base. From a lookup of the germline V gene, CDR1 and CDR2 are KGHDR and SFDVKD. The rearrangement joined TRBV24-1 to TRBJ1-2, with the D gene uncertain. Sample: peripheral blood. This TCR was recovered from a woman in her seventies with acute or convalescent COVID-19. The sequenced DNA is TGTGCCACCAGTGATCCCATATTAGATGGCTACACCTTC. Its product reads: CATSDPILDGYTF.